The present T cell receptor beta chain was sequenced within a study of a mutant IDH1 vaccine in newly diagnosed glioma. Study as a whole: Treated patients, averaging around 40 years, were roughly 60% male and roughly 38% female.

Time point here: baseline, week 1 (first vaccination visit). Treatment noted: pre-vaccination baseline after standard-of-care therapy. Donors had new IDH1-mutant astrocytomas of WHO grade 3 or 4 (ATRX-lost). The germline gives CDR1 SGDLS, CDR2 YYNGEE. The CDR3 loop spans 16 amino acids. Trimming took 0 bases from V and 2 from J, leaving 9 bases between them. Profiled with immunoSEQ multiplex PCR; TCRdb holds only in-frame clones, not every one. The sample holds about 88,000 clones, roughly 87% seen once. The input for sequencing was PBMCs, taken from a glioma patient treated with radiotherapy, temozolomide or both. The chain joins TRBV9 to TRBJ2-6, with D unresolved. This receptor was identified in a man aged 40-49 years with glioma. Some clones in this sample may be carry-over from other donors' samples. This chain's CDR3 is CASSVAPGPGANVLTF. The CDR3 DNA reads TGTGCCAGCAGCGTAGCGCCCGGCCCTGGGGCCAACGTCCTGACTTTC.